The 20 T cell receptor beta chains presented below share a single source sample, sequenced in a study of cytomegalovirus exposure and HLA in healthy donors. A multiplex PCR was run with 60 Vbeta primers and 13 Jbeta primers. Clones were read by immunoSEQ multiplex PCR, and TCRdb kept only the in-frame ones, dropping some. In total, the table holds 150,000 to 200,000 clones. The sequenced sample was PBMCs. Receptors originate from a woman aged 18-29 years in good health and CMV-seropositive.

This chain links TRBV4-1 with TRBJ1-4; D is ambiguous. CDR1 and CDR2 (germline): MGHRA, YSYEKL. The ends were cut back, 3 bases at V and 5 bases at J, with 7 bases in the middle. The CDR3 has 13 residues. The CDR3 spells CASSQSGNEKLFF. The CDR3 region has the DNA TGCGCCAGCAGCCAGTCCGGGAATGAAAAACTGTTTTTT.

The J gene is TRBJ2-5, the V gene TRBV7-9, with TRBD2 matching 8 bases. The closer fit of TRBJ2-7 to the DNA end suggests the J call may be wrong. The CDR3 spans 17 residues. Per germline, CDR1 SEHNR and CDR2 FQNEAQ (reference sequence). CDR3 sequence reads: CASSEAGGGSTSYEQYF. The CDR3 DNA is TGTGCCAGCAGCGAGGCGGGGGGCGGTTCAACCTCCTACGAGCAGTACTTC.

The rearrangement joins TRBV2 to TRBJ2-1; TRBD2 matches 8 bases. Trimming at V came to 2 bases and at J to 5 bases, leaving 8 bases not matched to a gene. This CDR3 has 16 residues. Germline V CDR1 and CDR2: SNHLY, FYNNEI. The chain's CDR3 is CASSERGGGFNNEQFF. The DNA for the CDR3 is TGTGCCAGCAGTGAACGGGGGGGAGGGTTCAACAATGAGCAGTTCTTC.

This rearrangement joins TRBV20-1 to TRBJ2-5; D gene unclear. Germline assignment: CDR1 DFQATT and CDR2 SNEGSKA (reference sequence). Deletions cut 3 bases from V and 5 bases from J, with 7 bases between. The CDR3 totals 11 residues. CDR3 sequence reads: CSASLLETQYF. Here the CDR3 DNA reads TGCAGTGCTAGTCTCCTGGAGACCCAGTACTTC.

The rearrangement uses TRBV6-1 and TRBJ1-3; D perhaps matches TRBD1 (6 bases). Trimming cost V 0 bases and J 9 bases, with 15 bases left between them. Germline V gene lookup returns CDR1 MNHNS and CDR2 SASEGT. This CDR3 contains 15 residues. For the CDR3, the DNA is TGTGCCAGCAGTGAAGCGGCGCAGGGGTTCAGCACCATATATTTT. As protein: CASSEAAQGFSTIYF.

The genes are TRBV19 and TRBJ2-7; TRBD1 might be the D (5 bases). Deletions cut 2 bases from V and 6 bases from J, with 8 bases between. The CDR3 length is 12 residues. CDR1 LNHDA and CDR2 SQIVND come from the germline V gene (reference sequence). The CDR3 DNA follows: TGTGCCAGTAGTATAATTGGGGCCGAGCAGTACTTC. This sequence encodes CASSIIGAEQYF.

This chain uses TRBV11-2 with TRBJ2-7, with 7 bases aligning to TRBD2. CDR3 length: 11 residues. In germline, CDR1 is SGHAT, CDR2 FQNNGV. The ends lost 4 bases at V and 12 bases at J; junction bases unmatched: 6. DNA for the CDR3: TGTGCCAGCAGCTCCCGGGGGGTAGCGTACTTC. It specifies CASSSRGVAYF.

The CDR3 DNA is TGTGCCAGCACTGCTCCGGGACTAGCGGTTGACAATGAGCAGTTCTTC. Protein sequence: CASTAPGLAVDNEQFF. The chain uses TRBV5-4 and TRBJ2-1; TRBD2 matches at 11 bases. V was clipped by 6 bases and J by 5 bases; unmatched bases: 10. The CDR3 is made up of 16 amino acids. Per the germline V gene, CDR1 is SGHNT and CDR2 is YYREEE (reference sequence).

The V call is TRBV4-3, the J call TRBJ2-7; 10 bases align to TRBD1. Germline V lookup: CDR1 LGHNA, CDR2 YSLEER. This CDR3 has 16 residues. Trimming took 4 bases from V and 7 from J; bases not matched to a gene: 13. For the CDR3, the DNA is TGCGCCAGCAGCCCCCGAATGGGACAGGGGACGGGTGAGCAGTACTTC. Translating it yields CASSPRMGQGTGEQYF.

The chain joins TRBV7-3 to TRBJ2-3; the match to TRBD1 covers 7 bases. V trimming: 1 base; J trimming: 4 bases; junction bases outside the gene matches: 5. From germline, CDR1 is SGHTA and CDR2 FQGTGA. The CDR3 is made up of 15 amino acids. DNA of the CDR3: TGTGCCAGCAGCTTAAAGGACGACAGGGCAGATACGCAGTATTTT. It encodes CASSLKDDRADTQYF.

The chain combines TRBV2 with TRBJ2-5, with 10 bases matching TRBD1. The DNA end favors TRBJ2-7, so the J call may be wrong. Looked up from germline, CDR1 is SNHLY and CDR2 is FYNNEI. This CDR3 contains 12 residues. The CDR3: CASRDRGYEQYF. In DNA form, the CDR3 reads TGTGCCAGCCGGGACAGGGGCTACGAGCAGTACTTC.

The CDR3 spells CASTRAAGSPLHF. Here the CDR3 DNA reads TGTGCCAGCACCAGGGCCGCCGGTTCACCCCTCCACTTT. The rearrangement uses TRBV21-1 and TRBJ1-6; the D segment call TRBD1 is taken from the table without a DNA check. TRBV21-1 is termed a pseudogene. The CDR3 totals 13 residues.

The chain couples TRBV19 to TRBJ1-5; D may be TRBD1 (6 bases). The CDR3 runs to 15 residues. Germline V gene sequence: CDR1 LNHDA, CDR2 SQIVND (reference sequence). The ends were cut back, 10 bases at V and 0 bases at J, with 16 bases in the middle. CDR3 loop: CAKQGPVYSNQPQHF. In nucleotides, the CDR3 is TGTGCCAAGCAGGGGCCTGTTTATAGCAATCAGCCCCAGCATTTT. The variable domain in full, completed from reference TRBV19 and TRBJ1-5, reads DGGITQSPKYLFRKEGQNVTLSCEQNLNHDAMYWYRQDPGQGLRLIYYSQIVNDFQKGDIAEGYSVSREKKESFPLTVTSAQKNPTAFYLCAKQGPVYSNQPQHFGDGTRLSIL.

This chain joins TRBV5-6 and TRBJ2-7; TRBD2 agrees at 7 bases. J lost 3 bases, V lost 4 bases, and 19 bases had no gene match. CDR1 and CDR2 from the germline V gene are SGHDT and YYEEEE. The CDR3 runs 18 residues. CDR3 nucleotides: TGTGCCAGCAGCGCCTCTGGCGGGGGTCCTCGAATAGACTACGAGCAGTACTTC. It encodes CASSASGGGPRIDYEQYF.

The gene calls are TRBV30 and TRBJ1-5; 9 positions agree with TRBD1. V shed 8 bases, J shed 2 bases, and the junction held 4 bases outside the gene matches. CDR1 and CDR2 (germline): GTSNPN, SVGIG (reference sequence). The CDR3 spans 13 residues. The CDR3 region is CAGWTGGNQPQHF. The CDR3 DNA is TGTGCCGGGTGGACAGGGGGCAATCAGCCCCAGCATTTT.

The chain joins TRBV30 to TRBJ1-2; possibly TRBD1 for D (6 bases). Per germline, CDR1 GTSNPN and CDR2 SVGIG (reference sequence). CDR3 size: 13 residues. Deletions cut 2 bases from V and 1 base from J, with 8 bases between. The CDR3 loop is CAWSRGGNYGYTF. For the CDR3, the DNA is TGTGCCTGGAGTAGAGGGGGTAACTATGGCTACACCTTC.

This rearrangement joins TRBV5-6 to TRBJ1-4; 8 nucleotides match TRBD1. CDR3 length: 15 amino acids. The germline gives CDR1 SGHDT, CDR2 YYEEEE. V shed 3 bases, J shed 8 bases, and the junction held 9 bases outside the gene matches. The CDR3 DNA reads TGTGCCAGCAGCTCTTGGGCAGGGGGCGGCGAAAAACTGTTTTTT. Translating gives CASSSWAGGGEKLFF.

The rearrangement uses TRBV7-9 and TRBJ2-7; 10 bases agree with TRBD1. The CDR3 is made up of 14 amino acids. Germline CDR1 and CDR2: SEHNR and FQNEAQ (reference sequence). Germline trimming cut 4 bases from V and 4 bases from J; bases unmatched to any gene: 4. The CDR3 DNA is TGTGCCAGCAGCTCCGACAGGGGGCTTTACGAGCAGTACTTC. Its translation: CASSSDRGLYEQYF.

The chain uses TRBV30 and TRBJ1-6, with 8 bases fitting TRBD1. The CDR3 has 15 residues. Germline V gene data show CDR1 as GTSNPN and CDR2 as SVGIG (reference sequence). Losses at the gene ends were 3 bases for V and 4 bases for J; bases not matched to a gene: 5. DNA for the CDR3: TGTGCCTGGAGGCTGGACAGGGCTTATAATTCACCCCTCCACTTT. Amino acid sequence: CAWRLDRAYNSPLHF.

The CDR3, as DNA: TGTGCCAGCAGCACAGCAGGGGAGATCTCCTACGGGGGTTCCTGTTACGAGCAGTACTTC. Amino acids: CASSTAGEISYGGSCYEQYF. V is TRBV21-1 and J is TRBJ2-7; the DNA was not compared with TRBD2, the D call given in the table. TRBV21-1 is a documented pseudogene. CDR3 length equals 20 residues.